The source of this T cell receptor beta chain is a study of blood T cell repertoires in COVID-19 (dated by TCRdb to the early 2020s). For context, the study as a whole: Samples from collaborators originated in the United States, Italy and Spain and spanned both the acute and convalescent phases of COVID-19. The prospective study material was composed of cDNA or gDNA derived from T cells, B-cell-depleted T cells, or PBMCs. Deeply sampled blood TCRbeta repertoires from subjects exposed to, actively infected with, or recovered from COVID-19 were included in the dataset. The repertoires were made available in a free public database intended to serve as a resource for research on the immune response to SARS-CoV-2. The samples were drawn from two sources: the first 160 participants of the ongoing ImmuneRACE study, and 1,200 or so subjects contributed by 6 global collaborators. The sample metadata nearly always contained a de-identified subject ID, COVID-19 status, age in years and sex. Where HLA class I and class II types were available, the types were taken from metadata supplied by the sample provider, not from assay-based typing. Study-level results and caveats: How much clinical and demographic metadata was included differed by source and by participant, and the metadata was provided uncurated.

Whole blood was collected in K2EDTA tubes by collaborating institutions according to the institutions' own protocols. For TCRbeta analysis, collaborators shipped samples as frozen whole blood, isolated PBMCs, or DNA extracted from either of those sample types. CDR1 MNHEY and CDR2 SVGEGT were looked up in the germline V gene. Trimming removed 1 base from V and 2 bases from J, leaving 12 bases between the germline ends. From its cysteine to its phenylalanine, the CDR3 spans 15 amino acids. The kept DNA is CDR3 alone, 45 bases in frame from the first base. TCRbeta CDR3 regions were amplified from genomic DNA using the immunoSEQ Assay, a bias-controlled multiplex PCR. The study's processing was this. The number of nucleated cells in each sample was estimated by amplification of reference gene primers within the assay. To quantify the absolute abundance of each unique TCRbeta CDR3 rearrangement, sequence reads were collapsed and filtered. For each sample, productive Simpson clonality was calculated as the square root of Simpson's diversity index over productive rearrangements. Here the immuneACCESS table is served through TCRdb, limited to in-frame sequences with V and J called. Missing clones are a known gap in these copies; in checked studies unresolved V genes cover under half, and the rest lacks a known reason. V, J and clone size reflect that table, while D and trimming were determined from the DNA. Counted in this sample were 310,000 or so clones; approximately 87% of them appeared once. Around 4% of the sample is taken by the ten largest.

As for this clone: Its antigen is unknown. No base quality information exists; no much larger clone differs at one position.

Material: peripheral blood. The clonotype originates from a woman aged 45-65 years with active or convalescent COVID-19. The rearrangement combines TRBV6-2 or TRBV6-3 with TRBJ2-7; the D segment could be TRBD2, given 5 matching bases. The nucleotides read TGTGCCAGCAGTTACTTCACGCGGGCCCCCTACGAGCAGTACTTC. Translated, it reads CASSYFTRAPYEQYF.